This is a list of T cell receptor beta chains from one sample in a study of T cell repertoires in cytomegalovirus infection. TCRdb ran MiXCR on the reads and lists one entry per CDR3 protein. The data contain approximately 140,000 distinct CDR3 sequences, roughly 9% of them singletons. The sequenced material came from PBMCs. The source is a human donor in good health (CMV status not recorded). Some clones in this sample may be carry-over from other donors' samples. CDR3s include the opening cysteine and the closing phenylalanine or tryptophan. Fields, in order: CDR3 protein, CDR3 DNA, D gene, clone size, V gene, J gene. The D gene is left open where the match is weak. The size field is filled for only some rows; it gives once, few, many or a size class.

CDR3aa: CSAGGSGGKADTQYF
CDR3nt: TGCAGTGCTGGAGGGAGCGGGGGGAAGGCGGATACGCAGTATTTT
d_gene: TRBD2
abundance: few
v_gene: TRBV20-1
j_gene: TRBJ2-3

CDR3aa: CASSVRSYNEQFF
CDR3nt: TGTGCCAGCAGCGTACGCTCCTACAATGAGCAGTTCTTC
d_gene: NA
abundance: few
v_gene: TRBV9
j_gene: TRBJ2-1

CDR3aa: CASSIRGWGNTEAFF
CDR3nt: TGTGCCAGCAGCATCCGTGGTTGGGGGAACACTGAAGCTTTCTTT
d_gene: NA
abundance: many
v_gene: TRBV11-1
j_gene: TRBJ1-1

CDR3aa: CASTPGGSQETQYF
CDR3nt: TGCGCCAGCACTCCCGGGGGTAGCCAAGAGACCCAGTACTTC
d_gene: NA
abundance: NA
v_gene: TRBV5-1
j_gene: TRBJ2-5

CDR3aa: CASSGSDEQFF
CDR3nt: TGTGCCAGCAGCGGATCGGATGAGCAGTTCTTC
d_gene: NA
abundance: many
v_gene: TRBV7-9
j_gene: TRBJ2-1

CDR3aa: CASSFSVGRAYEQYF
CDR3nt: TGTGCCAGCAGCTTCTCCGTTGGGAGGGCCTACGAGCAGTACTTC
d_gene: TRBD2
abundance: many
v_gene: TRBV5-6
j_gene: TRBJ2-7

CDR3aa: CSAGPGQSKNIQYF
CDR3nt: TGCAGTGCGGGGCCGGGACAGTCCAAAAACATTCAGTACTTC
d_gene: TRBD1
abundance: many
v_gene: TRBV20-1
j_gene: TRBJ2-4

CDR3aa: CASGLASLGGYNSPLHF
CDR3nt: TGTGCTAGTGGTTTGGCCTCCCTCGGCGGTTATAATTCACCCCTCCACTTT
d_gene: NA
abundance: NA
v_gene: TRBV12-5
j_gene: TRBJ1-6

CDR3aa: CAFWTTVEAFF
CDR3nt: TGTGCCTTCTGGACTACAGTTGAAGCTTTCTTT
d_gene: NA
abundance: few
v_gene: TRBV5-4
j_gene: TRBJ1-1

CDR3aa: CASSLGVTPNYGYTF
CDR3nt: TGTGCCAGCAGCTTGGGGGTGACACCTAACTATGGCTACACCTTC
d_gene: NA
abundance: NA
v_gene: TRBV5-5
j_gene: TRBJ1-2

CDR3aa: CSARAGQGYTF
CDR3nt: TGCAGTGCTAGAGCTGGACAAGGCTACACCTTC
d_gene: NA
abundance: many
v_gene: TRBV20-1
j_gene: TRBJ1-2

CDR3aa: CASSEGYPARTSNQPQHF
CDR3nt: TGTGCCAGCAGTGAAGGGTACCCCGCCAGAACCAGCAATCAGCCCCAGCATTTT
d_gene: NA
abundance: many
v_gene: TRBV6-1
j_gene: TRBJ1-5

CDR3aa: CASSQDGGEGRVAQETQYF
CDR3nt: TGTGCCAGCAGCCAAGATGGCGGCGAGGGGCGGGTAGCACAAGAGACCCAGTACTTC
d_gene: NA
abundance: many
v_gene: TRBV14
j_gene: TRBJ2-5

CDR3aa: CASSPTGQGLNSPLHF
CDR3nt: TGTGCCAGCAGCCCAACGGGACAGGGCTTAAATTCACCCCTCCACTTT
d_gene: TRBD1
abundance: few
v_gene: TRBV7-9
j_gene: TRBJ1-6

CDR3aa: CSAYDHIDQPQHF
CDR3nt: TGCAGTGCTTATGACCACATAGATCAGCCCCAGCATTTT
d_gene: NA
abundance: NA
v_gene: TRBV20-1
j_gene: TRBJ1-5

CDR3aa: CASSLGAGNSNQPQHF
CDR3nt: TGTGCCAGCAGCTTAGGGGCAGGAAATAGCAATCAGCCCCAGCATTTT
d_gene: NA
abundance: many
v_gene: TRBV7-2
j_gene: TRBJ1-5

CDR3aa: CSARRQGAGTNEKLFF
CDR3nt: TGCAGTGCTCGTCGACAGGGGGCAGGCACTAATGAAAAACTGTTTTTT
d_gene: TRBD1
abundance: few
v_gene: TRBV20-1
j_gene: TRBJ1-4

CDR3aa: CASSLAPSGEQYF
CDR3nt: TGTGCCAGCAGTTTGGCCCCCTCGGGGGAGCAGTACTTC
d_gene: NA
abundance: many
v_gene: TRBV12-3/TRBV12-4
j_gene: TRBJ2-7

CDR3aa: CASSVQIGGSNQPQHF
CDR3nt: TGTGCCAGCTCCGTCCAGATAGGAGGGAGCAATCAGCCCCAGCATTTT
d_gene: NA
abundance: many
v_gene: TRBV28
j_gene: TRBJ1-5

CDR3aa: CASSLLRTEAFF
CDR3nt: TGTGCCAGCAGCTTATTGCGGACTGAAGCTTTCTTT
d_gene: NA
abundance: many
v_gene: TRBV7-2
j_gene: TRBJ1-1

CDR3aa: CASSFSRGSTEAFF
CDR3nt: TGTGCCAGCAGTTTTAGCAGGGGATCCACTGAAGCTTTCTTT
d_gene: NA
abundance: many
v_gene: TRBV12-3/TRBV12-4
j_gene: TRBJ1-1

CDR3aa: CASSPDIGNSPLHF
CDR3nt: TGCGCCAGCAGCCCGGACATTGGGAATTCACCCCTCCACTTT
d_gene: NA
abundance: many
v_gene: TRBV5-1
j_gene: TRBJ1-6

CDR3aa: CASPDRPGETQYF
CDR3nt: TGTGCCAGCCCGGACAGGCCTGGGGAGACCCAGTACTTC
d_gene: TRBD1
abundance: NA
v_gene: TRBV7-9
j_gene: TRBJ2-5

CDR3aa: CASRGQGPQETQYF
CDR3nt: TGCGCCAGCAGGGGACAGGGCCCGCAAGAGACCCAGTACTTC
d_gene: TRBD1
abundance: NA
v_gene: TRBV5-1
j_gene: TRBJ2-5

CDR3aa: CASSEGLIGRYTF
CDR3nt: TGTGCCAGCAGTGAAGGACTAATCGGACGCTACACCTTC
d_gene: NA
abundance: many
v_gene: TRBV25-1
j_gene: TRBJ1-2

CDR3aa: CSALRTDTQYF
CDR3nt: TGCAGCGCCCTGCGTACAGATACGCAGTATTTT
d_gene: NA
abundance: many
v_gene: TRBV29-1
j_gene: TRBJ2-3

CDR3aa: CASSRLARPTDTQYF
CDR3nt: TGTGCCAGCAGCCGTCTAGCGAGACCCACAGATACGCAGTATTTT
d_gene: NA
abundance: many
v_gene: TRBV7-2
j_gene: TRBJ2-3

CDR3aa: CSARVVVGETQYF
CDR3nt: TGCAGTGCTAGAGTTGTTGTCGGGGAGACCCAGTACTTC
d_gene: NA
abundance: many
v_gene: TRBV20-1
j_gene: TRBJ2-5

CDR3aa: CASSQVGQNTGELFF
CDR3nt: TGCGCCAGCAGCCAAGTGGGCCAGAACACCGGGGAGCTGTTTTTT
d_gene: NA
abundance: many
v_gene: TRBV4-1
j_gene: TRBJ2-2

CDR3aa: CASSGEGGSYNEQFF
CDR3nt: TGTGCCAGCAGTGGGGAGGGGGGCTCCTACAATGAGCAGTTCTTC
d_gene: NA
abundance: once
v_gene: TRBV2
j_gene: TRBJ2-1

CDR3aa: CASSLGVTTNTGELFF
CDR3nt: TGTGCCAGCAGCTTGGGGGTGACTACGAACACCGGGGAGCTGTTTTTT
d_gene: NA
abundance: many
v_gene: TRBV5-6
j_gene: TRBJ2-2

CDR3aa: CSAPGTGGPVPYGYTF
CDR3nt: TGCAGTGCACCCGGGACAGGGGGGCCAGTTCCCTATGGCTACACCTTC
d_gene: TRBD1
abundance: few
v_gene: TRBV20-1
j_gene: TRBJ1-2

CDR3aa: CASSREFTDTQYF
CDR3nt: TGTGCCTCCTCCCGGGAATTTACAGATACGCAGTATTTT
d_gene: NA
abundance: many
v_gene: TRBV7-2
j_gene: TRBJ2-3

CDR3aa: CASSSPLQGDYGYTF
CDR3nt: TGTGCCAGCAGTTCGCCACTACAGGGGGACTATGGCTACACCTTC
d_gene: TRBD1
abundance: NA
v_gene: TRBV28
j_gene: TRBJ1-2

CDR3aa: CASTRGEPGGEQYF
CDR3nt: TGTGCCAGCACCCGGGGAGAACCGGGGGGCGAGCAGTACTTC
d_gene: TRBD2
abundance: many
v_gene: TRBV7-2
j_gene: TRBJ2-7

CDR3aa: CAINPEGRNTDTQYF
CDR3nt: TGTGCCATCAATCCCGAAGGGCGTAACACAGATACGCAGTATTTT
d_gene: NA
abundance: many
v_gene: TRBV10-3
j_gene: TRBJ2-3

CDR3aa: CSADNGYTF
CDR3nt: TGCAGTGCGGACAATGGCTACACCTTC
d_gene: NA
abundance: few
v_gene: TRBV20-1
j_gene: TRBJ1-2

CDR3aa: CASSFSGTSGYGYTF
CDR3nt: TGTGCCAGCAGCTTCTCGGGGACGAGCGGCTATGGCTACACCTTC
d_gene: NA
abundance: many
v_gene: TRBV7-2
j_gene: TRBJ1-2

CDR3aa: CASSYGTGAGEQFF
CDR3nt: TGTGCCAGCAGTTACGGGACAGGGGCGGGTGAGCAGTTCTTC
d_gene: TRBD1
abundance: many
v_gene: TRBV6-6
j_gene: TRBJ2-1

CDR3aa: CVTMRVAGVSNTDTQYF
CDR3nt: TGTGTCACTATGAGGGTAGCGGGGGTCTCTAACACAGATACGCAGTATTTT
d_gene: TRBD2
abundance: few
v_gene: TRBV5-6
j_gene: TRBJ2-3

CDR3aa: CASSTGQGLRETQYF
CDR3nt: TGTGCCAGCAGTACAGGACAGGGTCTGCGAGAGACCCAGTACTTC
d_gene: TRBD1
abundance: many
v_gene: TRBV28
j_gene: TRBJ2-5

CDR3aa: CASRRATGELFF
CDR3nt: TGTGCCAGCCGCCGGGCCACCGGGGAGCTGTTTTTT
d_gene: NA
abundance: many
v_gene: TRBV12-3/TRBV12-4
j_gene: TRBJ2-2

CDR3aa: CASSLRRNTGELFF
CDR3nt: TGCGCCAGCAGCTTGAGGCGGAACACCGGGGAGCTGTTTTTT
d_gene: NA
abundance: many
v_gene: TRBV5-1
j_gene: TRBJ2-2